Described below is a single T cell receptor (beta chain) sequence and its context. The CDR3 extends over 15 amino acids. This specimen belongs to a study of T cells expressing NK-cell markers. From its re-call of the 5' RACE reads, TCRdb lists each CDR3 protein once, without DNA. This sample's table reports about 260,000 distinct CDR3 sequences. The clonotype originates from a man between 18 and 35 years old in good health. The rearrangement uses TRBV12-3 or TRBV12-4 and TRBJ2-3; the TCRdb D gene call, TRBD2, has no DNA to confirm it. The sample comprised blood T cells: a sorted CD56 or NKG2C T cell subset, CD4+ or CD8+ T cells, or bulk PBMC T cells (not recorded which). CDR3 residues: CASSDGLASTDTQYF.